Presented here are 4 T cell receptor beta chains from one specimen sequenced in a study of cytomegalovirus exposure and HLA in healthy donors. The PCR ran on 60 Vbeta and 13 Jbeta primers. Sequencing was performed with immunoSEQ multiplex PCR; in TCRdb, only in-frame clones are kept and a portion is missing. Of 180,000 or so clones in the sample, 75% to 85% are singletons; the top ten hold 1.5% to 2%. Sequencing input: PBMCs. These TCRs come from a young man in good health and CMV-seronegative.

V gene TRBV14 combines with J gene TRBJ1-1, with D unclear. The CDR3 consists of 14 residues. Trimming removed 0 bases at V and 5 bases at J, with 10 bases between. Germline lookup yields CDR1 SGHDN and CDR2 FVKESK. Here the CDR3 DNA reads TGTGCCAGCAGCCAAGATATTACAGATACTGAAGCTTTCTTT. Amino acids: CASSQDITDTEAFF.

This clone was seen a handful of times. The CDR3 region is CASSLVSGLAGFQETQYF. The CDR3 nucleotides read TGCGCCAGCAGCTTGGTATCGGGACTAGCGGGGTTCCAAGAGACCCAGTACTTC. The chain has TRBV5-1 and TRBJ2-5; TRBD2 matches at 13 bases. There are 18 residues in the CDR3. Germline CDR1 reads SGHRS; CDR2 reads YFSETQ. With 0 bases clipped from V and 1 base from J, the junction kept 6 bases outside the gene matches.

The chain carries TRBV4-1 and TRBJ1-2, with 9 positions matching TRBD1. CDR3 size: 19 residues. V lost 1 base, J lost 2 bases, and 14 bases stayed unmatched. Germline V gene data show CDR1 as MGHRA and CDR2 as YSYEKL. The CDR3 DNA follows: TGCGCCAGCAGCCAAGTTTATACCGGGGACAGGGCAGGGAACTATGGCTACACCTTC. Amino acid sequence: CASSQVYTGDRAGNYGYTF.

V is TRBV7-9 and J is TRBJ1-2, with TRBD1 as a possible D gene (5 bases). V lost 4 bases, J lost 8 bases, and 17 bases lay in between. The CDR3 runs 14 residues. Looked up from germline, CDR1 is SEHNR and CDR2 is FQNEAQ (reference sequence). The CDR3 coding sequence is TGTGCCAGCAGCTCACTCAGGGTGGGGCGCGGCTACACCTTC. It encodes CASSSLRVGRGYTF.